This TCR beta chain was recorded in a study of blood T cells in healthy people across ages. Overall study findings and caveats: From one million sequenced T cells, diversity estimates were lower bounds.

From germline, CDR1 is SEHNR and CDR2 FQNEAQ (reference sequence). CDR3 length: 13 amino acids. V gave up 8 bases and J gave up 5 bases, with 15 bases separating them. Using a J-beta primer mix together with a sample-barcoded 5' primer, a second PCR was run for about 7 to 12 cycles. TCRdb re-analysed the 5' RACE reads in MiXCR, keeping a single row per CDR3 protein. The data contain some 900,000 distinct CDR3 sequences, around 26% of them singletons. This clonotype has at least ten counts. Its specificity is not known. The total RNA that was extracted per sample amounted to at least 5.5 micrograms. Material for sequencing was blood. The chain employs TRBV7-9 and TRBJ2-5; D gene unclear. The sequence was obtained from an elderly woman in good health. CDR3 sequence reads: CASPFTFRETQYF. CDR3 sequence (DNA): TGTGCCAGCCCCTTTACGTTTAGGGAGACCCAGTACTTC.